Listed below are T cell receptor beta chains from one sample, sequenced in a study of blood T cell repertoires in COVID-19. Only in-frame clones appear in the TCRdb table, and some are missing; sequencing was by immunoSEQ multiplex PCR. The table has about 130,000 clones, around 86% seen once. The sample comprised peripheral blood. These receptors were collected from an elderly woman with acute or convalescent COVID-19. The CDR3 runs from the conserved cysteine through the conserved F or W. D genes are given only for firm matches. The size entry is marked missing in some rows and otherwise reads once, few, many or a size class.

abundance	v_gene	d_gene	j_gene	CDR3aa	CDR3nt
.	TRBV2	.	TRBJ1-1	CASRKSRAEYTEAFF	TGTGCCAGCAGGAAGAGCAGGGCGGAATACACTGAAGCTTTCTTT
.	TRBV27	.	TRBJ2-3	CASSLRGAGDTQYF	TGTGCCAGCAGTTTGCGGGGCGCGGGGGATACGCAGTATTTT
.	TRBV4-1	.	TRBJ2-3	CASSQGGPGTDTQYF	TGCGCCAGCAGCCAAGGGGGGCCAGGCACAGATACGCAGTATTTT
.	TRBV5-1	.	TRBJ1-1	CASSRGDWNTEAFF	TGCGCCAGCAGCCGGGGGGATTGGAACACTGAAGCTTTCTTT
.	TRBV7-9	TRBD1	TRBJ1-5	CASSSDRGSNQPQHF	TGTGCCAGCAGCTCTGACAGGGGTAGCAATCAGCCCCAGCATTTT
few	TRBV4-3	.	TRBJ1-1	CASSQDGQGGTEAFF	TGCGCCAGCAGCCAAGATGGGCAGGGTGGCACTGAAGCTTTCTTT
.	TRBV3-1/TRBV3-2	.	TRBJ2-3	CASSQRRYSTDTQYF	TGTGCCAGCAGCCAACGGCGGTACAGCACAGATACGCAGTATTTT
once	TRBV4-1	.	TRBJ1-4	CASSQPQGANEKLFF	TGCGCCAGCAGCCAACCGCAAGGGGCGAATGAAAAACTGTTTTTT
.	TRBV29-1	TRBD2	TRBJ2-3	CSGSGDGGATDTQYF	TGCAGCGGGAGCGGGGACGGGGGGGCCACAGATACGCAGTATTTT
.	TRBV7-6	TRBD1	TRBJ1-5	CASSLGGPGTGQPQHF	TGTGCCAGCAGCTTGGGAGGACCCGGGACAGGTCAGCCCCAGCATTTT
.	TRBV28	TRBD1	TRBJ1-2	CASTTTGEVGYTF	TGTGCCAGCACCACCACAGGGGAGGTTGGCTACACCTTC
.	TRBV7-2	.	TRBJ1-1	CASSDISTEAFF	TGTGCCAGCAGCGATATTAGCACTGAAGCTTTCTTT
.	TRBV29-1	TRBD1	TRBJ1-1	CSVGQKNTEAFF	TGCAGCGTGGGACAGAAGAACACTGAAGCTTTCTTT
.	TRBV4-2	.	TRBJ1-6	CASSQVKGRHSPLHF	TGTGCCAGCAGCCAAGTCAAGGGGAGGCATTCACCCCTCCACTTT
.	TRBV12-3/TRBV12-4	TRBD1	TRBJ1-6	CAVGQGNSPLHF	TGTGCCGTGGGACAGGGGAATTCACCCCTCCACTTT
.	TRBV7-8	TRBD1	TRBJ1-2	CASSLGAGGGYTF	TGTGCCAGCAGCTTAGGCGCAGGGGGTGGCTACACCTTC
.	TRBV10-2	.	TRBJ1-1	CASSALNTEAFF	TGCGCCAGCAGCGCGCTGAACACTGAAGCTTTCTTT
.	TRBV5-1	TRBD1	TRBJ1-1	CASSHGTGGGNTEAFF	TGCGCCAGCAGCCATGGGACAGGGGGCGGGAACACTGAAGCTTTCTTT
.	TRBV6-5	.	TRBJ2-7	CASSWTAQGGEQYF	TGTGCCAGCAGTTGGACCGCCCAGGGCGGCGAGCAGTACTTC
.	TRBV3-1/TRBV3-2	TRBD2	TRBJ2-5	CASSLMTSGYQETQYF	TGTGCCAGCAGCCTTATGACTAGCGGGTACCAAGAGACCCAGTACTTC
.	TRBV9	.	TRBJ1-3	CASSVDRNTIYF	TGTGCCAGCAGCGTAGATAGAAACACCATATATTTT
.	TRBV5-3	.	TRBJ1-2	CARSSRACYASYGYTF	TGTGCCAGAAGCTCGCGGGCGTGCTACGCCTCCTATGGCTACACCTTC
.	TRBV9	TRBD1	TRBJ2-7	CASSAGTGETYEQYF	TGTGCCAGCAGCGCTGGGACAGGGGAGACCTACGAGCAGTACTTC
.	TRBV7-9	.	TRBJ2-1	CASSSQGHEQFF	TGTGCCAGCAGCTCACAGGGACATGAGCAGTTCTTC
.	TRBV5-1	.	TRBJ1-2	CASSLAGWGLGGYTF	TGCGCCAGCAGCTTGGCCGGCTGGGGGCTAGGAGGCTACACCTTC
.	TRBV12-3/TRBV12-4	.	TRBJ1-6	CASSLGGVTLHF	TGTGCCAGCAGTTTAGGGGGGGTCACCCTCCACTTT
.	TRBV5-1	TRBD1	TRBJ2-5	CASSLVGRTGSETQYF	TGCGCCAGCAGCTTGGTAGGGCGGACAGGGTCAGAGACCCAGTACTTC
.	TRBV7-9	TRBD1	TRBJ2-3	CASSWGQGSSTDTQYF	TGTGCCAGCAGCTGGGGACAGGGCTCTAGCACAGATACGCAGTATTTT
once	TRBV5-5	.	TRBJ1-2	CASSSFRDLGYTF	TGTGCCAGCAGCTCGTTTCGGGATTTAGGCTACACCTTC
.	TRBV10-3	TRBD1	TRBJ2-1	CAISGGQKALGNEQFF	TGTGCCATCAGTGGGGGACAGAAAGCCCTAGGCAATGAGCAGTTCTTC
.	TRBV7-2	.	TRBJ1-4	CASSFGGGAATNEKLFF	TGTGCCAGCAGCTTCGGCGGCGGGGCTGCAACTAATGAAAAACTGTTTTTT
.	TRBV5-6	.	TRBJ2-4	CASSSLGGLNIQYF	TGTGCCAGCAGCTCCCTGGGGGGTCTAAACATTCAGTACTTC
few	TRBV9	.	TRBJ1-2	CASSGGDRRSGGYTF	TGTGCCAGCAGCGGGGGAGACAGGAGATCGGGAGGCTACACCTTC
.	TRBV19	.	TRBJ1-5	CASIGRSRRGDQPQHF	TGTGCCAGTATTGGACGATCCCGACGGGGGGATCAGCCCCAGCATTTT
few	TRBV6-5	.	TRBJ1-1	CASTPPGRNTEAFF	TGTGCCAGCACCCCCCCGGGGAGGAACACTGAAGCTTTCTTT
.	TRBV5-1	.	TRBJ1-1	CASSRSSAATGEAFF	TGCGCCAGCAGTCGCTCCTCGGCAGCAACCGGAGAGGCTTTCTTT
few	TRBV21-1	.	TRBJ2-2	CASSKASRSTNTGELFF	TGTGCCAGCAGCAAAGCTTCTCGGAGTACGAACACCGGGGAGCTGTTTTTT